This TCR beta chain appears in the sequencing data of a study of blood T cell repertoires in COVID-19. Study context: Acute and convalescent COVID-19 specimens originated in the United States, Italy and Spain. PBMCs, B-cell-depleted T cells, or T cells provided the cDNA or gDNA that made up the material.

How the authors handled the data: The authors estimated nucleated cell counts from reference gene primer amplification. Libraries were prepared by immunoSEQ multiplex PCR; TCRdb keeps only in-frame clonotypes and omits some of them. V, J and clone size reflect that table, while D and trimming were determined from the DNA. The data contain about 150,000 clones, more than 65% of them singletons. The CDR3 runs 14 residues. CDR1 and CDR2 (germline): MDHEN, SYDVKM. V was cut by 4 bases and J by 5 bases, with 12 bases left in between. This clone occurred once. This chain links TRBV28 with TRBJ2-1; D uncertain. Sequencing was carried out using peripheral blood. The source of this sequence is a woman between 45 and 65 years old with acute or convalescent COVID-19. CDR3 sequence (DNA): TGTGCCAGCAGTTGGTTAGACGGAGACAATGAGCAGTTCTTC. Protein sequence: CASSWLDGDNEQFF.